Listed below are T cell receptor beta chains from one sample, sequenced in a study of T cells in Graves' hyperthyroidism and ophthalmopathy. One entry per CDR3 protein, called by TCRdb with MiXCR from the multiplex PCR reads. The data show a few hundred thousand distinct CDR3 sequences, 18% seen once. The source material was blood. These receptors all stem from a woman in her 50s with Graves' hyperthyroidism. CDR3s leave out the opening cysteine and the closing phenylalanine or tryptophan. D genes are given only for firm matches.

v_call,j_call,d_call,cdr3_aa
TRBV18,TRBJ1-1,.,ASSPPRSENTEAF
TRBV9,TRBJ2-2,TRBD2,ASSVASGGADTGELF
TRBV12-3/TRBV12-4,TRBJ2-5,.,ASRYGGAVLETQY
TRBV12-3/TRBV12-4,TRBJ2-3,.,ASSLSGTQY
TRBV12-3/TRBV12-4,TRBJ2-3,.,ASSLSSGIRRADTQY
TRBV4-1,TRBJ1-5,.,ASSQGWDGGKEPQH
TRBV6-1,TRBJ2-3,TRBD2,ASRLTSATLTDTQY
TRBV7-9,TRBJ2-1,.,ASSLPTRVNEQF
TRBV10-3,TRBJ2-7,.,AIRNRDEQY
TRBV7-3,TRBJ2-2,.,AKRGTNYTGELF
TRBV2,TRBJ1-5,.,ASTSQARAPQH
TRBV9,TRBJ1-4,TRBD1,ASSASGQGNEKLF
TRBV3-1,TRBJ1-4,TRBD1,ASSQQGQGGKLF
TRBV3-1,TRBJ2-5,.,ASRAYTGGPQY
TRBV7-8,TRBJ2-4,.,ASSLVGAKNIQY
TRBV27,TRBJ1-5,.,ASSLNRFLNQPQH
TRBV6-1,TRBJ2-5,TRBD1,ASRTGQIGETQY
TRBV6-2/TRBV6-3,TRBJ1-1,TRBD1,ASSYSRWGQGNTEAF
TRBV5-1,TRBJ2-1,.,ASSLYKNYNEQF
TRBV6-5,TRBJ2-3,.,ASSWTGSTDTQY
TRBV20-1,TRBJ2-7,TRBD2,SATPVAGIYEQY
TRBV28,TRBJ2-7,TRBD2,ASSSPGRVGEQY
TRBV27,TRBJ1-5,TRBD1,ASSEGAETQPQH
TRBV3-1,TRBJ2-3,.,ASSQNPGTDTQY
TRBV27,TRBJ2-1,.,ASSLWLGGDPSSYNEQF
TRBV5-4,TRBJ2-3,TRBD1,ASSAGGTGVPDTQY
TRBV28,TRBJ2-2,.,ASSSPGVRWLF
TRBV28,TRBJ2-3,.,ASSPPREVDTQY
TRBV3-1,TRBJ2-1,TRBD1,ASSPGQGNNEQF
TRBV20-1,TRBJ2-3,TRBD2,SAREVSGSSDTQY
TRBV6-1,TRBJ2-1,.,ASPPRWGTPYNEQF